The 19 T cell receptor beta chains in this list originate from one sample, sequenced in a study of shared clonotypes between healthy human individuals. The naive CD8 subset, CD45RO-negative cells positively selected for CCR7, excluded terminally differentiated effector memory CD45RA+ cells. TCRdb's table, derived via immunoSEQ multiplex PCR, lists solely in-frame clones and lacks some. The sample has about 820,000 clones, 90% to 95% seen once. Source material: naive CD8+ T cells sorted from blood. The receptors were gathered from a young man in good health.

V and J are TRBV9 and TRBJ2-4, with no clear D. The V gene lost 4 bases and the J gene lost 7 bases, with 12 bases spanning the gap. CDR1 and CDR2 (germline): SGDLS, YYNGEE. This CDR3 region has 13 residues. The CDR3 bases are TGTGCCAGCAGCTCTGTGACCGGGAACATTCAGTACTTC. It translates to CASSSVTGNIQYF.

The CDR3 bases are TGTGCCAGTAGTTATAGGTGGGGCAGGGAAAGTGAGCAGTTCTTC. Protein sequence: CASSYRWGRESEQFF. The rearrangement joins TRBV19 to TRBJ2-1; possible D gene TRBD1, 5 bases. The CDR3 runs to 15 residues. Trimming removed 5 bases from V and 9 bases from J, with 20 bases in between. Germline-derived CDR1 and CDR2 are LNHDA and SQIVND (reference sequence). The entire variable domain, with the rest obtained from reference TRBV19 and TRBJ2-1, is as follows: DGGITQSPKYLFRKEGQNVTLSCEQNLNHDAMYWYRQDPGQGLRLIYYSQIVNDFQKGDIAEGYSVSREKKESFPLTVTSAQKNPTAFYLCASSYRWGRESEQFFGPGTRLTVL.

The V call is TRBV6-1, the J call TRBJ2-7; 7 nucleotides agree with TRBD2. The CDR3 is made up of 14 amino acids. Germline V CDR1 and CDR2: MNHNS, SASEGT. The trim removed 6 bases at V and 0 bases at J, leaving 5 bases unmatched. CDR3 loop: CASSFGRSSYEQYF. CDR3 bases: TGTGCCAGCAGCTTCGGGAGGAGCTCCTACGAGCAGTACTTC.

The V gene is TRBV27, the J gene TRBJ1-1, with D unresolved. The CDR3 length is 11 residues. Germline-derived CDR1 and CDR2 are MNHEY and SMNVEV (reference sequence). Deletions cut 8 bases from V and 6 bases from J, with 10 bases between. The DNA of the CDR3 is TGTGCCAGCCTGGGGAGGGCTGAAGCTTTCTTT. Protein: CASLGRAEAFF.

J is TRBJ2-7 and V is TRBV5-6; a weak D match, TRBD1 (6 bases). CDR3 size: 15 residues. Germline CDR1 is SGHDT and CDR2 is YYEEEE. The V end was cut by 0 bases, the J end by 1 base, with 11 bases between. This chain's CDR3 is CASSLGQGSSYEQYF. CDR3 DNA: TGTGCCAGCAGCTTGGGGCAGGGGAGTTCCTACGAGCAGTACTTC.

V is TRBV7-9 and J is TRBJ2-2; perhaps D is TRBD1 or TRBD2 (5 bases each). V dropped 2 bases and J dropped 1 base, with 8 bases sitting between them. This CDR3 comprises 15 residues. Germline CDR1 is SEHNR and CDR2 is FQNEAQ (reference sequence). This chain's CDR3 is CASSLSGQNTGELFF. The CDR3 nucleotides are TGTGCCAGCAGCTTATCGGGGCAGAACACCGGGGAGCTGTTTTTT.

The CDR3 sequence is CAISGDRGEGEQYF. CDR3 sequence (DNA): TGTGCCATCAGTGGTGACAGGGGCGAAGGCGAGCAGTACTTC. V and J are TRBV10-3 and TRBJ2-7, with TRBD1 matching over 8 bases. V gave up 4 bases and J gave up 6 bases; unmatched junction bases: 8. Germline-derived CDR1 and CDR2 are ENHRY and SYGVKD. The CDR3 runs 14 residues.

The chain joins TRBV11-3 to TRBJ2-1; no reliable D call. The CDR3 is 13 amino acids. CDR1 SGHNT and CDR2 YENEEA come from the germline V gene. Between the trimmed V and J ends, which lost 1 base and 7 bases, there was a span of 8 bases. This CDR3 is CASSLAPRNEQFF. The CDR3 DNA sequence: TGTGCCAGCAGCTTAGCTCCTAGAAATGAGCAGTTCTTC.

The chain joins TRBV9 to TRBJ2-1, with D unclear. The germline V and J ends were trimmed by 0 bases and 8 bases, with 21 bases remaining between them. The germline V gene encodes CDR1 SGDLS and CDR2 YYNGEE. The CDR3 runs to 17 residues. The CDR3 reads CASSVDGLVPFSYEQFF. Here the CDR3 DNA reads TGTGCCAGCAGCGTAGATGGGCTAGTACCCTTCTCTTATGAGCAGTTCTTC.

The chain employs TRBV7-6 and TRBJ1-2; 10 nucleotides align to TRBD1. The CDR3 runs 16 residues. Germline V CDR1 and CDR2: SGHVS, FNYEAQ. Trimming cost V 4 bases and J 7 bases; bases outside gene matches: 12. CDR3 in amino acids: CASSSGQGVIASGYTF. The CDR3 DNA reads TGTGCCAGCAGCTCCGGACAGGGGGTAATCGCAAGTGGCTACACCTTC.

Comments on this clone: A clone one base away is much larger, so this may be a read error. Other DNA sequences in this specimen translate into the identical CDR3. The chain joins TRBV11-2 to TRBJ2-1; D unresolved. This CDR3 is 10 amino acids long. CDR1 and CDR2 from the germline V gene are SGHAT and FQNNGV. The ends were cut back, 3 bases at V and 9 bases at J, with 3 bases in the middle. The CDR3 DNA is TGTGCCAGCAGCTTGAGTGAGCAGTTCTTC. Amino acid sequence: CASSLSEQFF.

V usage is TRBV7-8 and J usage is TRBJ1-5, with a tentative D call TRBD1 (5 bases). Germline-derived CDR1 and CDR2 are SGHVS and FQNEAQ. The CDR3 covers 14 residues. Deletions cut 2 bases from V and 6 bases from J, with 11 bases between. CDR3 region: CASSLLGLGQPQHF. The CDR3 bases are TGTGCCAGCAGCTTATTGGGGCTGGGTCAGCCCCAGCATTTT.

CDR3 sequence reads: CSVGTGSGQPQHF. CDR3 bases: TGCAGCGTGGGGACAGGTTCTGGCCAGCCCCAGCATTTT. The chain couples TRBV29-1 to TRBJ1-5; TRBD1 matches at 8 bases. The CDR3 is 13 residues long. The V segment lost 6 bases and the J segment 7 bases; nucleotides outside the gene matches: 8. In germline, CDR1 is SQVTM, CDR2 ANQGSEA.

The CDR3, as DNA: TGTGCCAGCAGTTACTATTACGGGGCCCGAGATACGCAGTATTTT. It encodes CASSYYYGARDTQYF. This chain connects TRBV6-5 to TRBJ2-3; possibly TRBD1 or TRBD2 for D (5 bases each). The V gene's germline CDR1 is MNHEY and CDR2 SVGAGI. V was cut by 1 base and J by 5 bases, with 13 bases left in between. CDR3 length equals 15 residues.

This sequence joins TRBV10-3 and TRBJ1-6; D is undetermined. The germline V gene has CDR1 ENHRY and CDR2 SYGVKD. The CDR3 is made up of 15 amino acids. V was cut by 2 bases and J by 7 bases, with 12 bases left in between. The CDR3 region has the DNA TGTGCCATCAGTGAGGCGGGCTGGGAAAATTCACCCCTCCACTTT. Amino acid sequence: CAISEAGWENSPLHF.

V and J are TRBV9 and TRBJ2-7, with 10 bases aligning to TRBD2. The V and J ends lost 7 bases and 1 base, in that order; junction bases with no gene match: 2. The CDR3 runs to 13 residues. Germline CDR1 and CDR2: SGDLS and YYNGEE. The CDR3 here is CASGTSASYEQYF. As DNA, the CDR3 is TGTGCCAGCGGGACTAGCGCATCCTACGAGCAGTACTTC.

The chain has TRBV28 and TRBJ1-1; D gene unclear. The CDR3 totals 14 residues. Germline CDR1 is MDHEN and CDR2 is SYDVKM. The ends were cut back, 6 bases at V and 1 base at J, with 12 bases in the middle. CDR3 sequence: CASSFYVGNTEAFF. The CDR3 coding sequence is TGTGCCAGCAGCTTTTACGTCGGGAACACTGAAGCTTTCTTT. The entire variable domain, with the rest obtained from reference TRBV28 and TRBJ1-1, is as follows: DVKVTQSSRYLVKRTGEKVFLECVQDMDHENMFWYRQDPGLGLRLIYFSYDVKMKEKGDIPEGYSVSREKKERFSLILESASTNQTSMYLCASSFYVGNTEAFFGQGTRLTVV.

V is TRBV10-2 and J is TRBJ2-7; 7 bases line up with TRBD2. Trimming cost V 4 bases and J 4 bases; bases outside gene matches: 7. The germline V gene encodes CDR1 WSHSY and CDR2 SAAADI. The CDR3 contains 14 residues. CDR3 loop: CASSGGGRGYEQYF. DNA of the CDR3: TGCGCCAGCAGTGGGGGCGGGAGAGGGTACGAGCAGTACTTC.

This clone was recorded many times. J is TRBJ2-3 and V is TRBV4-3; the D call may be TRBD1 or TRBD2 (6 bases each). V was cut by 0 bases and J by 8 bases, with 18 bases left in between. Germline V gives CDR1 LGHNA, CDR2 YSLEER. The CDR3 covers 16 residues. The CDR3 protein is CASSQDGGTFEGTQYF. In DNA form, the CDR3 reads TGCGCCAGCAGCCAAGATGGGGGGACATTCGAGGGTACGCAGTATTTT.